Following are 20 T cell receptor beta chains from one sample sequenced in a study of blood T cell repertoires in COVID-19. This table comes from immunoSEQ multiplex PCR, and its TCRdb copy is limited to in-frame clones, with some not included. Of around 250,000 clones detected, 86% appear once; the ten largest clones hold roughly 12%. Sequenced: peripheral blood. The receptors come from a man older than 75 with acute or convalescent COVID-19.

The genes are TRBV28 and TRBJ1-1; the D is unclear. V lost 11 bases, J lost 8 bases, and 12 bases lay in between. In germline, CDR1 is MDHEN, CDR2 SYDVKM. The CDR3 runs to 10 residues. CDR3 nucleotide sequence: TGTGCCTCAAGAGGGTTCGAAGCTTTCTTT. This encodes CASRGFEAFF.

V gene TRBV9 combines with J gene TRBJ2-5; 12 bases map to TRBD2. CDR1 and CDR2 (germline): SGDLS, YYNGEE. The CDR3 is 15 residues long. V lost 0 bases and J lost 4; bases outside the gene matches: 1. The CDR3 here is CASSVEGLAGETQYF. CDR3 bases: TGTGCCAGCAGCGTAGAGGGACTAGCGGGAGAGACCCAGTACTTC.

The V call is TRBV6-5, the J call TRBJ2-7; D remains ambiguous. V was pared by 6 bases and J by 2 bases, with 14 bases between. The CDR3 spans 14 residues. Germline CDR1 reads MNHEY; CDR2 reads SVGAGI. The CDR3 sequence: CASSPQVAAYEQYF. As DNA, the CDR3 is TGTGCCAGCAGCCCACAAGTAGCAGCCTACGAGCAGTACTTC.

This chain joins TRBV7-3 and TRBJ2-7, with 13 bases aligning to TRBD2. Looked up from germline, CDR1 is SGHTA and CDR2 is FQGTGA. The V and J ends lost 6 bases and 6 bases, in that order; junction bases with no gene match: 8. The CDR3 runs 15 residues. As DNA, the CDR3 is TGTGCCAGCAGTCAATGGACTAGCGGGAGTGGCGAGCAGTACTTC. It encodes CASSQWTSGSGEQYF.

The V gene is TRBV7-2, the J gene TRBJ1-1; 7 nucleotides match TRBD1. CDR3 length: 13 residues. Germline trimming cut 6 bases from V and 4 bases from J; bases unmatched to any gene: 5. Per germline, CDR1 SGHTA and CDR2 FQGNSA. The CDR3 DNA is TGTGCCAGCAGGCAACAGGGGAGCACTGAAGCTTTCTTT. This encodes CASRQQGSTEAFF.

This clone was counted only a few times. This sequence joins TRBV5-5 and TRBJ2-1; 10 nucleotides line up with TRBD2. Germline V gene lookup returns CDR1 SGHKS and CDR2 YYEKEE (reference sequence). Losses at the gene ends were 7 bases for V and 6 bases for J; bases not matched to a gene: 16. This CDR3 has 17 residues. CDR3 residues: CASQLRVGLADLNEQFF. As DNA, the CDR3 is TGTGCCAGCCAACTTAGAGTAGGACTAGCGGACCTCAATGAGCAGTTCTTC.

This rearrangement joins TRBV24-1 to TRBJ1-2, with a weak D call TRBD1 (6 bases). V lost 4 bases and J 5 bases, leaving 13 bases between the germline ends. This CDR3 has 14 amino acids. The germline CDR1 and CDR2 sequences are KGHDR and SFDVKD. CDR3 sequence (DNA): TGTGCCACCAGTGAACTTGGACAGCATTATGGCTACACCTTC. Translated: CATSELGQHYGYTF.

The rearrangement uses TRBV28 and TRBJ1-5; D may be TRBD1 (6 bases). The V gene lost 8 bases and the J gene lost 4 bases, with 9 bases spanning the gap. Germline assignment: CDR1 MDHEN and CDR2 SYDVKM. This CDR3 has 12 residues. CDR3 region: CASHDRNQPQHF. The CDR3 DNA reads TGTGCCAGCCATGACAGGAATCAGCCCCAGCATTTT. Filled out from reference TRBV28 and TRBJ1-5, the complete variable domain reads DVKVTQSSRYLVKRTGEKVFLECVQDMDHENMFWYRQDPGLGLRLIYFSYDVKMKEKGDIPEGYSVSREKKERFSLILESASTNQTSMYLCASHDRNQPQHFGDGTRLSIL.

This chain joins TRBV10-3 and TRBJ1-4; perhaps TRBD1 as D (5 bases). This CDR3 is built from 14 residues. Germline V CDR1 and CDR2: ENHRY, SYGVKD. The germline V and J ends were trimmed by 9 bases and 5 bases, with 16 bases remaining between them. DNA for the CDR3: TGTGCCATTTCGCCGACAGCCCAAAATGAAAAACTGTTTTTT. Amino acids: CAISPTAQNEKLFF.

J is TRBJ2-2 and V is TRBV4-1; the match to TRBD1 covers 7 bases. The CDR3 extends over 14 amino acids. Germline CDR1 is MGHRA and CDR2 is YSYEKL. The trim removed 4 bases at V and 4 bases at J, leaving 3 bases unmatched. CDR3 sequence: CASSPRGTTGELFF. CDR3 nucleotides: TGCGCCAGCAGCCCCAGGGGGACCACCGGGGAGCTGTTTTTT.

This sequence joins TRBV4-2 and TRBJ1-4, with D tentatively TRBD1 (5 bases). V gave up 1 base and J gave up 8 bases, with 14 bases separating them. The germline V gene has CDR1 LGHNA and CDR2 YNFKEQ. The CDR3 consists of 15 residues. DNA of the CDR3: TGTGCCAGCAGCCAAGTTCCAGGGTTGGGGGAAAAACTGTTTTTT. Translation gives CASSQVPGLGEKLFF.

The chain uses TRBV24-1 and TRBJ2-3; 8 bases match TRBD2. The germline CDR1 and CDR2 sequences are KGHDR and SFDVKD. Trimming removed 1 base from V and 5 bases from J; junction bases left unmatched: 1. This CDR3 is 14 amino acids long. Written as DNA, the CDR3 is TGTGCCACCAGTGATTTCAGCGGGGGAGATACGCAGTATTTT. It translates to CATSDFSGGDTQYF.

Here the CDR3 reads CATSGQGTGELFF. Here the CDR3 DNA reads TGTGCCACCAGTGGACAGGGGACCGGGGAGCTGTTTTTT. The V and J genes are TRBV24-1 and TRBJ2-2; 8 positions agree with TRBD1. The junction had 0 bases not matched to a gene; V was cut back by 5 bases and J by 5 bases. This CDR3 has 13 amino acids. CDR1 KGHDR and CDR2 SFDVKD come from the germline V gene.

The gene calls are TRBV28 and TRBJ2-7; D uncertain. The CDR3 is 12 amino acids. Trimming cost V 1 base and J 4 bases, with 5 bases left between them. The V gene's germline CDR1 is MDHEN and CDR2 SYDVKM. The DNA for the CDR3 is TGTGCCAGCAGTTTATACTTTTACGAGCAGTACTTC. This sequence encodes CASSLYFYEQYF.

The chain is built from TRBV27 and TRBJ1-2, with TRBD1 identical over 7 bases. V gave up 6 bases and J gave up 8 bases; unmatched junction bases: 15. The CDR3 is 15 amino acids. Germline V gives CDR1 MNHEY, CDR2 SMNVEV (reference sequence). The CDR3 DNA follows: TGTGCCAGCAGCCCCCCCCCGACAGGGACGGGCGGCTACACCTTC. As protein: CASSPPPTGTGGYTF.

The chain employs TRBV27 and TRBJ1-2; the D gene is possibly TRBD1 (5 bases). V was trimmed by 3 bases and J by 2 bases, leaving 10 bases between them. Germline loops: CDR1 MNHEY, CDR2 SMNVEV (reference sequence). This CDR3 is 14 amino acids long. For the CDR3, the DNA is TGTGCCAGCAGTTTCCAGGGCCGAAACTATGGCTACACCTTC. Residues: CASSFQGRNYGYTF.

V is TRBV24-1 and J is TRBJ2-1, with D possibly being TRBD1 (6 bases). This CDR3 is 16 amino acids long. Germline CDR1 is KGHDR and CDR2 is SFDVKD. Trimming removed 4 bases at V and 6 bases at J, with 18 bases between. The CDR3 DNA sequence: TGTGCCACCAGTGACCCGGACAGTTCGACACGCAATGAGCAGTTCTTC. It encodes CATSDPDSSTRNEQFF.

J is TRBJ1-2 and V is TRBV3-1 (or the pseudogene TRBV3-2); no definite D call. V was pared by 1 base and J by 8 bases, with 14 bases between. The germline CDR1 and CDR2 sequences are LGHDT and YNNKEL (reference sequence). The CDR3 covers 14 residues. The DNA of the CDR3 is TGTGCCAGCAGCCAAGCCCGAGGGCTTGACGGCTACACCTTC. Translating it yields CASSQARGLDGYTF.

The gene calls are TRBV19 and TRBJ1-4; D may be TRBD1 (5 bases). Germline assignment: CDR1 LNHDA and CDR2 SQIVND (reference sequence). The CDR3 extends over 13 amino acids. Trimming left V 5 bases short and J 6 bases short, with 10 bases between. The CDR3 region has the DNA TGTGCCAGTAGTCGGGGGATCGATGAAAAACTGTTTTTT. Amino acid sequence: CASSRGIDEKLFF.

The V call is TRBV28, the J call TRBJ2-3; 8 nucleotides agree with TRBD1. The CDR3 has 14 residues. Germline CDR1 is MDHEN and CDR2 is SYDVKM. V shed 4 bases and J 6 bases; nucleotides not matched to a gene: 6. The CDR3 spells CASSSGGSGDTQYF. CDR3 nucleotide sequence: TGTGCCAGCAGTTCAGGGGGCTCAGGCGATACGCAGTATTTT.